This T cell receptor beta chain was obtained from a study of T-cell memory formation after mild COVID-19 (dated by TCRdb to the early 2020s). About the full investigation: TCR sequence clusters from the two donors were found to be largely donor specific. T-cell clones expanding and contracting after mild COVID-19 in two donors were tracked by longitudinal TCRalpha and TCRbeta repertoire sequencing. The cohort was made up of two young adult volunteers, one female and one male, who were previously healthy.

Overall study outcomes, separate from this receptor: Contracting CD4+ clones turned up mainly in the CM and EM memory subsets, whereas EMRA was where CD8+ clones were enriched. Some responding clones were detected in pre-infection memory, suggesting pre-existing cross-reactive memory T cells joined the SARS-CoV-2 response. The study covered only two mild cases, and larger cohorts including severe cases with pre-infection samples were considered necessary. SARS-CoV-2 specificity of the second-wave clones peaking on day 37 was not confirmed. Clones that contracted from day 15 to 85 showed balanced CD4/CD8 phenotypes, whereas a second wave of clones that expanded from day 15 to 37 leaned towards CD4+.

The germline V gene (reference sequence) supplies CDR1 SEHNR and CDR2 FQNEAQ. V is cut by 5 bases and J by 4 bases, and the space between the germline ends is 9 bases. The CDR3 sequence holds 13 residues, the cysteine and phenylalanine included. This entry keeps only the CDR3 DNA: 39 bases, framed from base 1. Ficoll-Paque density gradient centrifugation was the method used to isolate PBMCs. Note on this clonotype: There is no known antigen for this receptor. No base quality information exists; no much larger clone differs at one position.

The sequencing machine was an Illumina NovaSeq 6000. Using 5'RACE with constant-segment primers, TCRalpha and TCRbeta cDNA libraries were constructed, with sample barcodes and unique molecular identifiers added in the process. RNA was extracted from every sample with Trizol reagent. Libraries were amplified in two PCR steps, with a second sample barcode and Illumina TruSeq adapters added in the second step. Libraries were sequenced on an Illumina NovaSeq with 2 x 150 bp paired-end reads. The published analysis was carried out like this. With migec v1.2.7, reads were demultiplexed and then collapsed into UMI-guided consensus sequences. With mixcr v2.1.11, UMI consensuses were aligned to TRA and TRB V and J templates and assembled into clonotypes. A clonotype was counted as expanded or contracted only if both edgeR and NoisET called the change significant, with noise models trained on biological replicates. For edgeR calls, the cutoffs were a false discovery rate-adjusted p below 0.01 and a log2 fold-change threshold of 1. PCA with hierarchical clustering of max-normalized trajectories of the 1000 most abundant clonotypes was used as exploratory dynamics analysis. The CD4 or CD8 phenotype of responding clones was assigned using the separately sequenced CD4+ and CD8+ repertoires. TCRdb cleaned the public reads at Q25 with fastp, built clones with MiXCR and kept in-frame beta chains. Under each unique CDR3 protein, matching rows form one entry showing the most common genes and DNA. The V and J calls, along with clone size, are taken from TCRdb and not from the paper's own processing. This sample lists roughly 450,000 distinct CDR3 sequences; 15% to 20% were detected once. The ten largest clones take up roughly 12% of the sample.

The clonotype originates from an adult woman who had mild COVID-19 (a few samples of this study predate the infection). The sample titles of this study are shuffled in the database, so cell type and time point are left out; the donor was told from shared clones. The source material was PBMCs or a T cell subset sorted from them (not recorded which). The rearranged chain carries TRBV7-9 and TRBJ2-1, and the D gene may be TRBD1, 6 bases matching. The CDR3 in this case is CASSTTGYNEQFF. The bases are TGTGCCAGCAGCACCACAGGGTACAATGAGCAGTTCTTC.